This TCR beta chain comes out of a study of cytomegalovirus exposure and HLA in healthy donors. Study-wide results and caveats: In vitro experiments confirmed that a few CMV-associated chains were specific for CMV antigens. Later analysis identified 16,000 or so TCR beta sequences associated with HLA alleles, using a false discovery rate threshold of 0.05.

As regards this clone: Its antigen remains unidentified.

Both 60 Vbeta primers and 13 Jbeta primers went into the PCR. Sequencing used immunoSEQ multiplex PCR; TCRdb keeps in-frame clones, though not all of them. This table holds more than 150,000 clones, about 80% found once. V was clipped by 3 bases and J by 8 bases; unmatched bases: 10. Germline CDR1 SGDLS, CDR2 YYNGEE. The CDR3 sequence is 15 residues long. This TCR was recovered from a woman aged 50 to 60 in good health and CMV-seropositive. The sequenced sample consisted of PBMCs. The chain carries TRBV9 and TRBJ2-1; 8 bases agree with TRBD1. For the CDR3, the DNA is TGTGCCAGCAGCGCGCGACAGGGGCACTCGGATGAGCAGTTCTTC. It codes for CASSARQGHSDEQFF.